One and the same sample provided the 18 T cell receptor beta chains below, sequenced in a study of radiotherapy plus CTLA-4 blockade in lung cancer. TCRdb keeps only in-frame clones here, not all; method: immunoSEQ multiplex PCR. There are some 66,000 clones in the sample; roughly four fifths occur only once, and less than 5% lies in the top ten. Specimen: peripheral blood, collected from a patient treated with radiotherapy plus ipilimumab. The receptor source for this set is a human donor with non-small cell lung cancer who had a partial response to radiotherapy plus ipilimumab.

The chain joins TRBV9 to TRBJ2-1; 7 nucleotides align to TRBD2. V trimming: 6 bases; J trimming: 8 bases; junction bases outside the gene matches: 8. CDR3 length: 13 amino acids. CDR1 is SGDLS and CDR2 is YYNGEE in the germline V gene. The chain's CDR3 is CASTAGEGDEQFF. CDR3 DNA sequence: TGTGCCAGCACGGCGGGAGAAGGCGATGAGCAGTTCTTC.

The gene calls are TRBV11-2 and TRBJ2-2; TRBD2 matches 12 bases. After removal of 6 bases from V and 7 bases from J, the junction contained 6 bases not matched to a gene. The CDR3 consists of 15 residues. Germline V CDR1 and CDR2: SGHAT, FQNNGV. CDR3 region: CASRSSGRAIGELFF. The CDR3 nucleotides read TGTGCCAGCAGGTCTAGCGGGAGGGCGATCGGGGAGCTGTTTTTT.

The genes are TRBV28 and TRBJ2-6; 7 bases line up with TRBD1. V was clipped by 5 bases and J by 4 bases; unmatched bases: 5. CDR3 length: 15 residues. The V gene's germline CDR1 is MDHEN and CDR2 SYDVKM. The CDR3 coding sequence is TGTGCCAGCAGTCGCAGGGGGACAGGGGCCAACGTCCTGACTTTC. It yields the protein CASSRRGTGANVLTF.

This chain joins TRBV7-3 and TRBJ2-1, with 13 bases identical to TRBD2. CDR3 length equals 18 residues. V lost 5 bases and J lost 0; bases outside the gene matches: 7. Germline CDR1 is SGHTA and CDR2 is FQGTGA. CDR3 region: CASSPTGLAGSSYNEQFF. The CDR3 DNA reads as TGTGCCAGCAGCCCCACGGGACTAGCGGGAAGCTCCTACAATGAGCAGTTCTTC.

The chain carries TRBV6-5 and TRBJ2-5; 8 positions agree with TRBD2. The J call is uncertain, as TRBJ2-7 better fits the DNA end. The germline V gene has CDR1 MNHEY and CDR2 SVGAGI. The CDR3 contains 14 residues. The CDR3 DNA follows: TGTGCCAGCAGCCCGTCCGGGAGGGTTCGCGAGCAGTACTTC. Translating gives CASSPSGRVREQYF.

The V call is TRBV18, the J call TRBJ2-7; 8 bases are shared with TRBD1. From germline, CDR1 is KGHSH and CDR2 LQKENI. V was clipped by 5 bases and J by 4 bases; unmatched bases: 7. This CDR3 contains 14 residues. The chain's CDR3 is CASSRDRTEYEQYF. The DNA for the CDR3 is TGTGCCAGCTCAAGGGACAGGACCGAGTACGAGCAGTACTTC.

This clone was seen more than once but under ten times. The chain combines TRBV5-1 with TRBJ2-2, with TRBD2 matching over 7 bases. The germline V gene has CDR1 SGHRS and CDR2 YFSETQ. This CDR3 spans 16 amino acids. The trim removed 0 bases at V and 4 bases at J, leaving 6 bases unmatched. Here the CDR3 reads CASSLAGASGTGELFF. The CDR3 DNA reads as TGCGCCAGCAGCTTGGCCGGAGCTAGCGGCACCGGGGAGCTGTTTTTT.

The chain recombines TRBV7-9 with TRBJ2-7; 7 positions match TRBD1. J was trimmed by 2 bases and V by 5 bases; bases with no gene match: 9. Germline V gives CDR1 SEHNR, CDR2 FQNEAQ (reference sequence). This CDR3 has 15 residues. CDR3 sequence: CASSPGQVLTYEQYF. The CDR3 DNA follows: TGTGCCAGCAGCCCCGGACAGGTGCTTACCTACGAGCAGTACTTC. The whole variable domain, remainder taken from reference TRBV7-9 and TRBJ2-7, is DTGVSQNPRHKITKRGQNVTFRCDPISEHNRLYWYRQTLGQGPEFLTYFQNEAQLEKSRLLSDRFSAERPKGSFSTLEIQRTEQGDSAMYLCASSPGQVLTYEQYFGPGTRLTVT.

This chain joins TRBV6-5 and TRBJ2-7; the match to TRBD2 covers 7 bases. Trimming cost V 7 bases and J 7 bases; bases outside gene matches: 13. Looked up from germline, CDR1 is MNHEY and CDR2 is SVGAGI. CDR3 length: 14 amino acids. DNA for the CDR3: TGTGCCAGCACTTCCCGGGACTACCGATTAGAGCAGTACTTC. This codes for CASTSRDYRLEQYF.

About this clone: The same CDR3 arises from other DNA sequences in this sample as well. V and J are TRBV14 and TRBJ1-6; D unclear. Trimming pared 3 bases from V and 6 bases from J, leaving 9 bases between. CDR3 size: 14 residues. CDR1 is SGHDN, CDR2 FVKESK, per germline. CDR3 amino acids: CASSQREGNSPLHF. CDR3 nucleotides: TGTGCCAGCAGCCAGCGGGAGGGTAATTCACCCCTCCACTTT.

V usage is TRBV30 and J usage is TRBJ2-2, with a weak D call TRBD2 (5 bases). The CDR3 is 16 residues long. V lost 0 bases and J 3 bases, leaving 14 bases between the germline ends. CDR1 and CDR2 (germline): GTSNPN, SVGIG (reference sequence). Here the CDR3 DNA reads TGTGCCTGGAGTGTACGGGGTCGGGTGGACACCGGGGAGCTGTTTTTT. This gives the protein CAWSVRGRVDTGELFF.

CDR3 protein: CASSPHSAGRNEQFF. CDR3 nucleotides: TGTGCCAGCAGTCCCCACTCGGCGGGGAGGAATGAGCAGTTCTTC. The chain joins TRBV28 to TRBJ2-1; D is perhaps TRBD2 (6 bases). CDR3 size: 15 residues. Germline CDR1 reads MDHEN; CDR2 reads SYDVKM. V dropped 5 bases and J dropped 7 bases, with 18 bases sitting between them. The full variable domain, completed using reference TRBV28 and TRBJ2-1, is DVKVTQSSRYLVKRTGEKVFLECVQDMDHENMFWYRQDPGLGLRLIYFSYDVKMKEKGDIPEGYSVSREKKERFSLILESASTNQTSMYLCASSPHSAGRNEQFFGPGTRLTVL.

The gene calls are TRBV18 and TRBJ2-2; perhaps TRBD1 as D (6 bases). V shed 2 bases and J shed 4 bases, with 11 bases lying between them. CDR1 KGHSH and CDR2 LQKENI come from the germline V gene. This CDR3 spans 15 amino acids. CDR3 region: CASSPNRDGTGELFF. CDR3 nucleotides: TGTGCCAGCTCACCAAACAGGGACGGCACCGGGGAGCTGTTTTTT.

The chain employs TRBV29-1 and TRBJ2-3; 7 bases agree with TRBD1. Trimming removed 7 bases from V and 1 base from J; junction bases left unmatched: 5. Germline values: CDR1 SQVTM, CDR2 ANQGSEA. The CDR3 is 13 amino acids. CDR3 loop: CSGDSGGTDTQYF. The CDR3 region has the DNA TGCAGCGGGGACAGTGGGGGCACAGATACGCAGTATTTT.

The chain carries TRBV7-2 and TRBJ2-5, with 12 bases matching TRBD2. This CDR3 region has 15 residues. Per germline, CDR1 SGHTA and CDR2 FQGNSA. Trimming cost V 5 bases and J 4 bases; bases outside gene matches: 5. The CDR3 region is CASSPRLAGAETQYF. As DNA, the CDR3 is TGTGCCAGCAGCCCACGACTAGCGGGAGCAGAGACCCAGTACTTC.

V is TRBV5-1 and J is TRBJ2-1, with 9 bases aligning to TRBD2. Germline CDR1 and CDR2: SGHRS and YFSETQ. The CDR3 is made up of 15 amino acids. J was trimmed by 7 bases and V by 0 bases; bases with no gene match: 5. CDR3 in amino acids: CASSLEGTSPNEQFF. CDR3 DNA: TGCGCCAGCAGCTTGGAGGGGACTAGCCCTAATGAGCAGTTCTTC.

DNA for the CDR3: TGCGCCAGCAGCTTGGAGGGGGCGAACAATCAGCCCCAGCATTTT. Translation gives CASSLEGANNQPQHF. The chain is built from TRBV5-1 and TRBJ1-5, with TRBD1 matching 7 bases. V trimming: 0 bases; J trimming: 3 bases; junction bases outside the gene matches: 3. This CDR3 has 15 residues. Germline V lookup: CDR1 SGHRS, CDR2 YFSETQ.

This chain connects TRBV28 to TRBJ1-4; D is possibly TRBD1 (6 bases). The CDR3 is 16 residues long. With 5 bases removed from V and 5 bases from J, the gap between germline ends came to 18 bases. Germline-derived CDR1 and CDR2 are MDHEN and SYDVKM. Here the CDR3 DNA reads TGTGCCAGCAGTGCCTCGGGGGGCCCTCGAAATGAAAAACTGTTTTTT. Its translation: CASSASGGPRNEKLFF.